This TCR beta chain was identified in a study of control samples from healthy donors and cancer patients. V was clipped by 0 bases and J by 6 bases, with 12 bases between them. The CDR3 has 14 amino acids. CDR1 and CDR2 (germline): SGHDT, YYEEEE. Assay used: immunoSEQ multiplex PCR; TCRdb lists only in-frame clones, some missing. The sample contains some 64,000 clones, about nine tenths of which appear only once. Sequenced input: PBMCs. The TCR was taken from a woman in her fifties or sixties with colorectal cancer. The chain has TRBV5-6 and TRBJ1-1; D unclear. DNA of the CDR3: TGTGCCAGCAGCTTGGCGGGGATCGGGCCTGAAGCTTTCTTT. It codes for CASSLAGIGPEAFF.